Shown below are 20 T cell receptor beta chains from a single sample sequenced in a study of CD8+ T cells in alopecia areata. Extracted RNA was reverse transcribed, and the resulting cDNA served as sequencing template. Generated by immunoSEQ multiplex PCR, the TCRdb table keeps only in-frame clones and is missing some. The data contain some 130,000 clones, approximately 49% of them singletons. Specimen: CD8+ T cells sorted from blood, collected at week 0. The receptors were sampled from a human donor with alopecia areata.

The chain uses TRBV30 and TRBJ2-7, with D possibly being TRBD1 or TRBD2 (5 bases each). There are 16 residues in the CDR3. CDR1 and CDR2 from the germline V gene are GTSNPN and SVGIG (reference sequence). Trimming cost V 3 bases and J 5 bases, with 23 bases left between them. Written as DNA, the CDR3 is TGTGCCTGGAGCGGACTGGATCAGGGTAGAGGAGACGAGCAGTACTTC. It codes for CAWSGLDQGRGDEQYF.

The J gene is TRBJ2-2, the V gene TRBV6-1; D not certain. V was trimmed by 3 bases and J by 4 bases, leaving 9 bases between them. Germline CDR1 MNHNS, CDR2 SASEGT. The CDR3 runs 14 residues. The CDR3 nucleotides read TGTGCCAGCAGTGAGTTGCGGAGCACCGGGGAGCTGTTTTTT. This codes for CASSELRSTGELFF.

Worth noting for this clone: Since a much larger clone is just one base distant, this may be a read error. The gene calls are TRBV6-5 and TRBJ2-6; no firm D call. This CDR3 has 14 residues. Germline V gene lookup returns CDR1 MNHEY and CDR2 SVGAGI. V lost 6 bases to trimming and J lost 0 bases, with 6 bases between them. The CDR3 protein is CASSNSSGANVLTF. The CDR3 nucleotides read TGTGCCAGCAGCAACAGCTCTGGGGCCAACGTCCTGACTTTC.

The CDR3 DNA reads TGTGCCAGCAGTATCCAGACAGGGGACCCTCAAGAGACCCAGTACTTC. This codes for CASSIQTGDPQETQYF. This chain connects TRBV27 to TRBJ2-5; 8 bases map to TRBD1. Germline CDR1 MNHEY, CDR2 SMNVEV (reference sequence). Trimming took 5 bases from V and 2 from J; bases not matched to a gene: 10. The CDR3 totals 16 residues.

The CDR3 DNA reads TGTGCCAGCAGTTCAGACTCAGGGGAGGCCACTGAAGCTTTCTTT. Amino acid sequence: CASSSDSGEATEAFF. This rearrangement joins TRBV6-6 to TRBJ1-1, with D maybe TRBD1 (6 bases). Germline lookup yields CDR1 MNHNY and CDR2 SVGAGI (reference sequence). CDR3 length: 15 residues. With 4 bases removed from V and 4 bases from J, the gap between germline ends came to 16 bases.

V gene TRBV6-5 combines with J gene TRBJ2-5, with TRBD2 matching 8 bases. J gave up 2 bases and V 3 bases, and 5 bases lay outside the gene matches. This CDR3 has 15 amino acids. Germline V lookup: CDR1 MNHEY, CDR2 SVGAGI. The CDR3, as DNA: TGTGCCAGCAGTTATTCGGGGACTAGGCAAGAGACCCAGTACTTC. Protein product: CASSYSGTRQETQYF.

This clone has a handful of counts. This sequence joins TRBV5-6 and TRBJ2-7; no firm D call. Germline V CDR1 and CDR2: SGHDT, YYEEEE. V was cut by 0 bases and J by 7 bases, with 11 bases left in between. The CDR3 runs 13 residues. In DNA, the CDR3 is TGTGCCAGCAGCTTGGGGGATAGTGCGGAGCAGTACTTC. It specifies CASSLGDSAEQYF.

The chain combines TRBV29-1 with TRBJ1-1, with D tentatively TRBD1 (5 bases). Looked up from germline, CDR1 is SQVTM and CDR2 is ANQGSEA. Trimming stripped 4 bases from V and 8 bases from J, with 11 bases between. The CDR3 runs to 11 residues. The DNA for the CDR3 is TGCAGCGTTGTCCACCAGGGAGAAGCTTTCTTT. Its translation: CSVVHQGEAFF.

This clone was seen a few times. The chain couples TRBV5-6 to TRBJ1-2; possible D gene TRBD1, 6 bases. The CDR3 consists of 13 residues. CDR1 and CDR2 from the germline V gene are SGHDT and YYEEEE. V lost 4 bases to trimming and J lost 5 bases, with 12 bases between them. This CDR3 is CASSEGGGYGYTF. The CDR3 nucleotides are TGTGCCAGCAGCGAAGGGGGAGGGTATGGCTACACCTTC.

This clone was found a few times. The V gene is TRBV5-5, the J gene TRBJ2-1; TRBD2 aligns across 7 bases. V trimming: 5 bases; J trimming: 7 bases; junction bases outside the gene matches: 9. Germline CDR1 reads SGHKS; CDR2 reads YYEKEE (reference sequence). The CDR3 sequence is 14 residues long. The CDR3 sequence: CASSLSREGNEQFF. As DNA, the CDR3 is TGTGCCAGCAGTCTTTCCAGGGAGGGGAATGAGCAGTTCTTC.

The chain joins TRBV5-1 to TRBJ1-1, with a possible D match to TRBD1 (6 bases). The CDR3 length is 13 residues. Trimming left V 0 bases short and J 6 bases short, with 9 bases between. CDR1 and CDR2 (germline): SGHRS, YFSETQ. The CDR3 protein is CASSLEGGPEAFF. CDR3 coding DNA: TGCGCCAGCAGCTTGGAGGGGGGACCTGAAGCTTTCTTT.

V is TRBV25-1 and J is TRBJ1-1, with D possibly matching TRBD1 (5 bases). The V and J ends lost 6 bases and 5 bases respectively, with 16 bases between them. The CDR3 runs to 14 residues. Germline loops: CDR1 MGHDK, CDR2 SYGVNS. As DNA, the CDR3 is TGTGCCAGCAGCCCGGAGAGGGGTAGGACTGAAGCTTTCTTT. Residues: CASSPERGRTEAFF.

This clone has more than one count but fewer than ten. This chain links TRBV6-6 with TRBJ2-3; TRBD2 aligns across 8 bases. The V segment lost 10 bases and the J segment 6 bases; nucleotides outside the gene matches: 9. The CDR3 loop spans 13 amino acids. Germline V gene lookup returns CDR1 MNHNY and CDR2 SVGAGI (reference sequence). CDR3 region: CATDGGGLDTQYF. The CDR3 DNA reads as TGTGCCACCGACGGGGGGGGACTTGATACGCAGTATTTT.

In its sample, this clone was seen a few times. The CDR3 here is CASSPAGAGGRVVAFNEQFF. CDR3 DNA: TGTGCCAGCTCACCAGCCGGCGCGGGGGGCCGGGTGGTAGCGTTCAATGAGCAGTTCTTC. V and J are TRBV18 and TRBJ2-1; 8 bases are a match to TRBD2. CDR3 length: 20 residues. CDR1 and CDR2 (germline): KGHSH, LQKENI. The ends lost 2 bases at V and 6 bases at J; junction bases unmatched: 21.

This clone was picked up a small number of times. This sequence joins TRBV29-1 and TRBJ2-1; 10 bases align to TRBD1. The CDR3 is 13 residues long. CDR1 and CDR2 (germline): SQVTM, ANQGSEA. The trim removed 5 bases at V and 5 bases at J, leaving 3 bases unmatched. This CDR3 reads CSVLTGGNNEQFF. The CDR3 DNA reads TGCAGCGTTCTGACAGGGGGCAACAATGAGCAGTTCTTC.

The chain links TRBV15 to TRBJ2-5, with D perhaps TRBD1 (5 bases). Trimming left V 3 bases short and J 5 bases short, with 19 bases between. CDR1 and CDR2 (germline): LNHNV, YYDKDF (reference sequence). CDR3 length equals 16 residues. CDR3 region: CATSRGHQGNGETQYF. In nucleotides, the CDR3 is TGTGCCACCAGCAGGGGCCACCAGGGAAATGGGGAGACCCAGTACTTC.

The chain carries TRBV7-2 and TRBJ1-5; D is uncertain. The CDR3 consists of 13 residues. V shed 5 bases and J shed 0 bases, with 5 bases lying between them. Per the germline V gene, CDR1 is SGHTA and CDR2 is FQGNSA. The CDR3 DNA is TGTGCCAGCAGCCCCGGTAGCAATCAGCCCCAGCATTTT. It is translated as CASSPGSNQPQHF.

The gene calls are TRBV9 and TRBJ2-5; unclear D gene. Between the trimmed V and J ends, which lost 0 bases and 4 bases, there was a span of 10 bases. Germline V gives CDR1 SGDLS, CDR2 YYNGEE. The CDR3 is made up of 14 amino acids. The CDR3 DNA reads TGTGCCAGCAGCGTAGGAGGATCAGGAGAGACCCAGTACTTC. This encodes CASSVGGSGETQYF.

The rearrangement uses TRBV2 and TRBJ1-2; no reliable D call. Germline CDR1 reads SNHLY; CDR2 reads FYNNEI. The CDR3 runs to 17 residues. Trimming left V 2 bases short and J 3 bases short, with 19 bases between. CDR3 bases: TGTGCCAGCAGTGAAAACCTGCGGGCGTGGGCGGACTATGGCTACACCTTC. Amino acids: CASSENLRAWADYGYTF.

The chain uses TRBV27 and TRBJ1-2; perhaps TRBD1 as D (6 bases). In germline, CDR1 is MNHEY, CDR2 SMNVEV (reference sequence). The CDR3 is made up of 14 amino acids. The V gene lost 8 bases and the J gene lost 2 bases, with 15 bases spanning the gap. The CDR3 region has the DNA TGTGCCAGCGGCCATACAGGGTCCAACTATGGCTACACCTTC. Translating gives CASGHTGSNYGYTF.